The clone carrying this TCR beta chain was observed a few times. Its antigen remains unknown. These data come from a study of T cells in Graves' hyperthyroidism and ophthalmopathy. Findings and limits, study-wide: Using 13 V-J features, a model discriminated ophthalmopathy from stable hyperthyroidism.

Across 18 months, stable Graves' hyperthyroidism was marked by no progression to ophthalmopathy. Patients aged 18 to 65 had newly diagnosed hyperthyroidism of under 2 months' duration. Exclusion of patients followed from uncontrolled infection, other autoimmune disease, pregnancy or lactation. The TCR beta CDR3 regions underwent amplification using RNA transcripts as the source. In the first-round RT-PCR of the TCR CDR3, the HTBI primer set was used. TCRdb redid the calling of the multiplex PCR reads with MiXCR, one entry per CDR3 protein. The data hold some 350,000 distinct CDR3 sequences, with around 25% observed a single time. The source of this sequence is a man aged 50-60 years with Graves' hyperthyroidism. The sequencing sample was made of blood.

CDR3 sequence: CASSPNRDRPGEQYF. For the CDR3, the DNA is TGTGCCAGCAGTCCAAACCGGGACAGGCCGGGGGAGCAGTACTTC. The chain employs TRBV12-3 or TRBV12-4 and TRBJ2-7; the match to TRBD1 covers 8 bases. V gave up 5 bases and J gave up 7 bases; unmatched junction bases: 13. The CDR3 is 15 residues long.